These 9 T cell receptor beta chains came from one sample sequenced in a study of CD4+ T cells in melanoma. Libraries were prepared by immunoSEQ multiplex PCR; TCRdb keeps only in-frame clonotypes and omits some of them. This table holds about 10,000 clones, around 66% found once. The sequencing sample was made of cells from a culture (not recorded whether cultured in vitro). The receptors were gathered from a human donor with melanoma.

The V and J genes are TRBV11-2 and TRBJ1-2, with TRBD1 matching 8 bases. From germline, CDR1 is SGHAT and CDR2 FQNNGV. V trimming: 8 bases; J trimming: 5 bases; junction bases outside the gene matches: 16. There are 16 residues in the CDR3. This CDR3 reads CASHPSVGQAQYGYTF. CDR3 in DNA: TGTGCCAGCCACCCCTCGGTGGGACAGGCCCAATATGGCTACACCTTC.

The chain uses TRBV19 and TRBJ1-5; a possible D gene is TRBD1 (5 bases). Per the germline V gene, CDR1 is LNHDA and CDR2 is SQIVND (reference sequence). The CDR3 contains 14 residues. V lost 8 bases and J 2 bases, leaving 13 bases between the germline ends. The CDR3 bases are TGTGCCAGTTCCCCCCAACAGGGCAATCAGCCCCAGCATTTT. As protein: CASSPQQGNQPQHF.

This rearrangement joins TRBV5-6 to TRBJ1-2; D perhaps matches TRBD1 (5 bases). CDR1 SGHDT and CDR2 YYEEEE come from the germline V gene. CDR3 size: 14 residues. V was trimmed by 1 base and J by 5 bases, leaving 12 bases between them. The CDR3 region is CASSLLDKVYGYTF. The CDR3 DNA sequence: TGTGCCAGCAGCTTGCTGGACAAGGTTTATGGCTACACCTTC. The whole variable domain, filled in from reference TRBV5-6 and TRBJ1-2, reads DAGVTQSPTHLIKTRGQQVTLRCSPKSGHDTVSWYQQALGQGPQFIFQYYEEEERQRGNFPDRFSGHQFPNYSSELNVNALLLGDSALYLCASSLLDKVYGYTFGSGTRLTVV.

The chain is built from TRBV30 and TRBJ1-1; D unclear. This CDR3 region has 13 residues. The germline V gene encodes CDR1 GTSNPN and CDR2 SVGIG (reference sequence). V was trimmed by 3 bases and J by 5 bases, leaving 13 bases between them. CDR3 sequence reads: CAWSAVVWTEAFF. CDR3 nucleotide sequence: TGTGCCTGGAGCGCGGTGGTATGGACTGAAGCTTTCTTT. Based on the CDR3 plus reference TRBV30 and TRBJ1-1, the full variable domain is SQTIHQWPATLVQPVGSPLSLECTVEGTSNPNLYWYRQAAGRGLQLLFYSVGIGQISSEVPQNLSASRPQDRQFILSSKKLLLSDSGFYLCAWSAVVWTEAFFGQGTRLTVV.

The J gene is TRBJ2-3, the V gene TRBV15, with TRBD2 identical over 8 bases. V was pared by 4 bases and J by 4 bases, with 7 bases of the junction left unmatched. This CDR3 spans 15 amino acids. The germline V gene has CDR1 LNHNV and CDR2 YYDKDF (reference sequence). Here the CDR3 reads CATSTGLVKADTQYF. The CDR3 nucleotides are TGTGCCACCAGCACGGGACTAGTTAAGGCAGATACGCAGTATTTT.

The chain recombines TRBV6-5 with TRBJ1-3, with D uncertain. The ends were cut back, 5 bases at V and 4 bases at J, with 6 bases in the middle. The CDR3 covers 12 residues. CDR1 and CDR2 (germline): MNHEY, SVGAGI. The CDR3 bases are TGTGCCAGCAGTGAATCCGGAAACACCATATATTTT. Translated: CASSESGNTIYF.

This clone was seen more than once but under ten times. For the CDR3, the DNA is TGTGCCTGGAACACAGGCCACTCTGGAAACACCATATATTTT. Translating gives CAWNTGHSGNTIYF. The chain is built from TRBV30 and TRBJ1-3; maybe TRBD1 (5 bases). Germline CDR1 GTSNPN, CDR2 SVGIG (reference sequence). The V end was cut by 4 bases, the J end by 0 bases, with 10 bases between. The CDR3 sequence is 14 residues long.

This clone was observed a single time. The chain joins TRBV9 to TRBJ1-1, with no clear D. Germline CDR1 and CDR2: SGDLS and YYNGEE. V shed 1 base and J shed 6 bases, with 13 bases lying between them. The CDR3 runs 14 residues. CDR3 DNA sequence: TGTGCCAGCAGCGTATTGGGCAGGTTCTCTGAAGCTTTCTTT. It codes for CASSVLGRFSEAFF. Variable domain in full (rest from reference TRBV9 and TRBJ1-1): DSGVTQTPKHLITATGQRVTLRCSPRSGDLSVYWYQQSLDQGLQFLIQYYNGEERAKGNILERFSAQQFPDLHSELNLSSLELGDSALYFCASSVLGRFSEAFFGQGTRLTVV.

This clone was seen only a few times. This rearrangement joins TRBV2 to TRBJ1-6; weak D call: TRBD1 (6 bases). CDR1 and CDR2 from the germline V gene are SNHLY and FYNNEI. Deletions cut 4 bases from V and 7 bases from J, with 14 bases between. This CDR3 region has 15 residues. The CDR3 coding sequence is TGTGCCAGCAGTGTGGGTGCAGGGGTCAATTCACCCCTCCACTTT. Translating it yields CASSVGAGVNSPLHF. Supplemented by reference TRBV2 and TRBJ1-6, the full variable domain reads EPEVTQTPSHQVTQMGQEVILRCVPISNHLYFYWYRQILGQKVEFLVSFYNNEISEKSEIFDDQFSVERPDGSNFTLKIRSTKLEDSAMYFCASSVGAGVNSPLHFGNGTRLTVT.